The next 8 T cell receptor beta chains were all read from a single sample in a study of blood T cell repertoires in COVID-19. The method was immunoSEQ multiplex PCR; TCRdb's version includes in-frame clones alone and lacks a portion of them. This table holds around 220,000 clones, 80% to 85% found once. Sequencing input: peripheral blood. The receptors shown here come from a woman aged 80 or older with COVID-19, enrolled during active disease.

This clone was picked up one time. The chain carries TRBV18 and TRBJ1-1, with D possibly being TRBD1 (6 bases). V lost 0 bases and J 6 bases, leaving 17 bases between the germline ends. The germline CDR1 and CDR2 sequences are KGHSH and LQKENI. The CDR3 consists of 16 residues. The DNA of the CDR3 is TGTGCCAGCTCACCACCGGTGCGTGGGGGCGCGGCTGAAGCTTTCTTT. This codes for CASSPPVRGGAAEAFF.

The V gene is TRBV15, the J gene TRBJ2-5; D is unresolved. The V gene lost 0 bases and the J gene lost 4 bases, with 6 bases spanning the gap. The CDR3 runs 13 residues. From germline, CDR1 is LNHNV and CDR2 YYDKDF (reference sequence). CDR3: CATSRDIGETQYF. CDR3 in DNA: TGTGCCACCAGCAGAGATATCGGAGAGACCCAGTACTTC.

The chain uses TRBV18 and TRBJ2-1; the D gene is possibly TRBD2 (5 bases). The CDR3 totals 19 residues. Looked up from germline, CDR1 is KGHSH and CDR2 is LQKENI. Trimming took off 2 bases at V and 0 bases at J, with 20 bases between the two ends. Written as DNA, the CDR3 is TGTGCCAGCTCACCAAGCTTGATAAGGACTGGGAGCTCCTACAATGAGCAGTTCTTC. Protein sequence: CASSPSLIRTGSSYNEQFF.

This chain links TRBV18 with TRBJ1-6; maybe TRBD1 (6 bases). V lost 5 bases to trimming and J lost 13 bases, with 9 bases between them. The CDR3 loop spans 11 amino acids. CDR1 and CDR2 from the germline V gene are KGHSH and LQKENI. DNA for the CDR3: TGTGCCAGCTCAGCCAGGGGTCCCCTCCACTTT. Translated, it gives CASSARGPLHF.

This chain uses TRBV20-1 with TRBJ2-7; the D gene is possibly TRBD1 (7 bases). Germline V CDR1 and CDR2: DFQATT, SNEGSKA (reference sequence). With 3 bases removed from V and 6 bases from J, the gap between germline ends came to 18 bases. This CDR3 spans 14 amino acids. CDR3 amino acids: CSASQGGSGGEQYF. For the CDR3, the DNA is TGCAGTGCTAGTCAGGGGGGATCAGGGGGCGAGCAGTACTTC.

The genes are TRBV15 and TRBJ2-1, with 8 bases identical to TRBD2. This CDR3 region has 16 residues. The V and J ends lost 0 bases and 4 bases, in that order; junction bases with no gene match: 5. The germline gives CDR1 LNHNV, CDR2 YYDKDF (reference sequence). The CDR3: CATSRDRLALYNEQFF. The CDR3 DNA reads TGTGCCACCAGCAGAGATCGACTAGCGTTATACAATGAGCAGTTCTTC.

The V and J genes are TRBV28 and TRBJ1-5; D is perhaps TRBD1 (5 bases). Trimming took off 5 bases at V and 7 bases at J, with 15 bases between the two ends. The CDR3 is 14 residues long. In germline, CDR1 is MDHEN, CDR2 SYDVKM. CDR3 protein: CASSTGQTGQPQHF. The CDR3, as DNA: TGTGCCAGCAGTACCGGACAAACAGGACAGCCCCAGCATTTT.

The chain combines TRBV3-1 (or the pseudogene TRBV3-2) with TRBJ1-1; the D gene is possibly TRBD1 (5 bases). The CDR3 length is 15 residues. Trimming removed 5 bases at V and 3 bases at J, with 16 bases between. CDR1 is LGHDT, CDR2 YNNKEL, per germline (reference sequence). The CDR3 loop reads CASSTRGGSDTEAFF. CDR3 nucleotide sequence: TGTGCCAGCAGCACCCGGGGGGGGTCGGACACTGAAGCTTTCTTT.